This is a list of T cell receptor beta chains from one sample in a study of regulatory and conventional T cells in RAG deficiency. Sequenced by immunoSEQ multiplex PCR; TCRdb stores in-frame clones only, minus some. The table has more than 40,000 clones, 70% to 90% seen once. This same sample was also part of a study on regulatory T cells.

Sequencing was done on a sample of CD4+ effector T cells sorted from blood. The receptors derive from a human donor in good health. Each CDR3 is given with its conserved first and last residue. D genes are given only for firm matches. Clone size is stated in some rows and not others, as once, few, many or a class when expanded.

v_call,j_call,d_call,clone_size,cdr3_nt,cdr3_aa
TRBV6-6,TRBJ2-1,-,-,TGTGCCAGCAGTTATAGGGGGGGGGCGGACAATGAGCAGTTCTTC,CASSYRGGADNEQFF
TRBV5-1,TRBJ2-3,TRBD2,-,TGCGCCAGCAGTTACCGAGCGGGGGGCACAGATACGCAGTATTTT,CASSYRAGGTDTQYF
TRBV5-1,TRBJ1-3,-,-,TGCGCCAGCAGCTTGGGTCTGTTCTCTGGAAACACCATATATTTT,CASSLGLFSGNTIYF
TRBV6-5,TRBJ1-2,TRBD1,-,TGTGCCAGCAGTTACTCCGCAGGGGGGGACTATGGCTACACCTTC,CASSYSAGGDYGYTF
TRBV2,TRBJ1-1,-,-,TGTGCCAGCAGTGAAGCGGGAGGGCCTGAAGCTTTCTTT,CASSEAGGPEAFF
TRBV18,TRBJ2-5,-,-,TGTGCCAGCAACAAAGGGGAAGAGACCCAGTACTTC,CASNKGEETQYF
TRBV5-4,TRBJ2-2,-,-,TGTGCCAGCAAGGATGGGGGCGGCCATGCGAACACCGGGGAGCTGTTTTTT,CASKDGGGHANTGELFF
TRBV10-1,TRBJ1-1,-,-,TGCGCCAGCAGTGCGGGCAGTATGAACACTGAAGCTTTCTTT,CASSAGSMNTEAFF
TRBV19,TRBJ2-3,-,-,TGTGCCAGTAGTACAGAGTATACGCAGTATTTT,CASSTEYTQYF
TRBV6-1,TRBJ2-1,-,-,TGTGCCAGCAAGGTCTGGGATGAGCAGTTCTTC,CASKVWDEQFF
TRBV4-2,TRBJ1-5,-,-,TGTGCCAGCAGCCAAGGACAGGAGAATAATCAGCCCCAGCATTTT,CASSQGQENNQPQHF
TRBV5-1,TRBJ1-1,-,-,TGCGCCAGCAGCATACAGGCAAACACTGAAGCTTTCTTT,CASSIQANTEAFF
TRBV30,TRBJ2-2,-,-,TGTGCCTGGAGGAGGGGGCAGGGAGGTTCCGGGGAGCTGTTTTTT,CAWRRGQGGSGELFF
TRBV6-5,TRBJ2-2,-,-,TGTGCCAGCAGTTACCGGGTAGCGGCTGCGGAGCTGTTTTTT,CASSYRVAAAELFF
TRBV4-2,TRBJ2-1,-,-,TGTGCCAGCAGGCAAGACCCGGGACCCGTAAGGGGCAATGAGCAGTTCTTC,CASRQDPGPVRGNEQFF
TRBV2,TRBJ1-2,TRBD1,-,TGTGCCAGCCAGGGACAGTCTCACTCCTCCTATGGCTACACCTTC,CASQGQSHSSYGYTF
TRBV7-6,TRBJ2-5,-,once,TGTGCCAGCACCCTCGCACTCCAAGAGACCCAGTACTTC,CASTLALQETQYF
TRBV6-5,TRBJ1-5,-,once,TGTGCCAGCAATACCGACACCCATGCCAATCAGCCCCAGCATTTT,CASNTDTHANQPQHF
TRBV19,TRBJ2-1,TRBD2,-,TGTGCCAGTAGCTCACTAGCGGGAGGAAACAATGAGCAGTTCTTC,CASSSLAGGNNEQFF
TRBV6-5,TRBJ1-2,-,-,TGTGCCAGCAGTTACTCGACAGCGAACTATGGCTACACCTTC,CASSYSTANYGYTF
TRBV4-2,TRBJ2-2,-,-,TGTGCCAGCAGCCAAGATCGGGCCAGGGGAGTGACCGGGGAGCTGTTTTTT,CASSQDRARGVTGELFF
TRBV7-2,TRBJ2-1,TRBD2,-,TGTGCCAGCAGCCTCCGACTAGCAAGCAATGAGCAGTTCTTC,CASSLRLASNEQFF
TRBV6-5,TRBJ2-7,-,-,TGTGCCAGCAGTTACCAAAAGGAGGGGGAGCAGTACTTC,CASSYQKEGEQYF
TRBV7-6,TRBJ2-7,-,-,TGTGCCAGCAGCCCCCGTCTGAATGAGGGCGAGCAGTACTTC,CASSPRLNEGEQYF
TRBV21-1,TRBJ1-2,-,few,TGTGCCACCTTATCTTCAGCTTACTATGGCTACACCTTC,CATLSSAYYGYTF
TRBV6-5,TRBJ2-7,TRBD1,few,TGTGCCAGCGCAGGGGGCCTGAGCTCCTACGAGCAGTACTTC,CASAGGLSSYEQYF
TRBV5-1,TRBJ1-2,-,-,TGCGCCAGCAGCCTGGGACTGACGTATGGCTACACCTTC,CASSLGLTYGYTF
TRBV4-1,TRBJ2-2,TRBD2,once,TGCGCCAGCAGCCAAGCGATCCCGGGACTAATCTCAACCGGGGAGCTGTTTTTT,CASSQAIPGLISTGELFF
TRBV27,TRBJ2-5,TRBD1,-,TGTGCCAGCAAAAAGGACAGGGTCCTTATAGAGACCCAGTACTTC,CASKKDRVLIETQYF
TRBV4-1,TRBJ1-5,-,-,TGCGCCAGCAGCCAAGCGGGAGCGAGGGATAGCAATCAGCCCCAGCATTTT,CASSQAGARDSNQPQHF
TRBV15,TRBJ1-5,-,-,TGTGCCACCAAGAGTAGCAATCAGCCCCAGCATTTT,CATKSSNQPQHF
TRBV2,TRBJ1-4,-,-,TGTGCCAGCAGTCTCAGCCAAACTAGGGGGGAACTGTTTTTT,CASSLSQTRGELFF